These 21 T cell receptor beta chains share one sample of origin, sequenced in a study of control samples from healthy donors and cancer patients. Some clones are missing from TCRdb's copy, which holds only in-frame ones; the method was immunoSEQ multiplex PCR. The table includes about 170,000 clones, around 93% detected once. Sequencing used blood. Receptors originate from a woman aged 55-75 years in good health.

The genes are TRBV5-1 and TRBJ2-1; TRBD2 matches 10 bases. Germline CDR1 is SGHRS and CDR2 is YFSETQ. This CDR3 is built from 16 residues. The trim removed 2 bases at V and 2 bases at J, leaving 4 bases unmatched. CDR3 in DNA: TGCGCCAGCAGCTTCCGGACTAGCGGAACCTACAATGAGCAGTTCTTC. Translated: CASSFRTSGTYNEQFF.

The CDR3 DNA reads as TGTGCCAGCAGCCCCGACGCGGGTTCTGGCACTGAAGCTTTCTTT. Amino acids: CASSPDAGSGTEAFF. This chain uses TRBV7-2 with TRBJ1-1; D unclear. Trimming pared 5 bases from V and 4 bases from J, leaving 17 bases between. Germline V gene data show CDR1 as SGHTA and CDR2 as FQGNSA. The CDR3 is 15 residues long.

The rearrangement uses TRBV7-9 and TRBJ1-6, with 9 bases that match TRBD1. V shed 3 bases, J shed 7 bases, and the junction held 4 bases outside the gene matches. The CDR3 consists of 15 residues. CDR1 SEHNR and CDR2 FQNEAQ come from the germline V gene (reference sequence). CDR3 sequence: CASSFVGQGNSPLHF. The CDR3 nucleotides are TGTGCCAGCAGCTTTGTCGGACAGGGGAATTCACCCCTCCACTTT.

V is TRBV5-1 and J is TRBJ2-7; the match to TRBD2 covers 7 bases. The CDR3 consists of 11 residues. J gave up 6 bases and V 4 bases, and 1 base lay outside the gene matches. CDR1 and CDR2 from the germline V gene are SGHRS and YFSETQ. Here the CDR3 DNA reads TGCGCCAGCAGCACGGGGGGCGAGCAGTACTTC. Translating gives CASSTGGEQYF.

This chain uses TRBV3-1 (or the pseudogene TRBV3-2) with TRBJ2-3; no clear D. The CDR3 covers 11 residues. Germline loops: CDR1 LGHDT, CDR2 YNNKEL (reference sequence). Trimming stripped 2 bases from V and 7 bases from J, with 4 bases between. In DNA, the CDR3 is TGTGCCAGCAGCCAACAAAATACGCAGTATTTT. This codes for CASSQQNTQYF.

This chain joins TRBV7-3 and TRBJ2-1, with TRBD1 as a possible D gene (5 bases). In germline, CDR1 is SGHTA, CDR2 FQGTGA. Trimming removed 4 bases from V and 7 bases from J, with 8 bases in between. This CDR3 is built from 12 residues. This CDR3 reads CASSSQGNEQFF. CDR3 nucleotide sequence: TGTGCCAGCAGCTCCCAGGGAAATGAGCAGTTCTTC.

This clone was seen a single time. The rearrangement joins TRBV18 to TRBJ2-5; D uncertain. Between the trimmed V and J ends, which lost 1 base and 4 bases, there was a span of 7 bases. The CDR3 is made up of 13 amino acids. Germline CDR1 and CDR2: KGHSH and LQKENI. CDR3 sequence (DNA): TGTGCCAGCTCACCACATGAGCGAGAGACCCAGTACTTC. It yields the protein CASSPHERETQYF.

The chain uses TRBV18 and TRBJ1-2; D perhaps matches TRBD1 (5 bases). The CDR3 loop spans 14 amino acids. From germline, CDR1 is KGHSH and CDR2 LQKENI. V was cut by 0 bases and J by 6 bases, with 11 bases left in between. The CDR3 coding sequence is TGTGCCAGCTCACCACCGTTAGAAGGGGATGGCTACACCTTC. It encodes CASSPPLEGDGYTF.

This chain connects TRBV6-2 or TRBV6-3 to TRBJ1-6; D is possibly TRBD1 (5 bases). V shed 6 bases and J shed 0 bases, with 18 bases lying between them. This CDR3 is 18 amino acids long. Germline assignment: CDR1 MNHEY and CDR2 SVGEGT. The CDR3 DNA is TGTGCCAGCAGCAATGGGGGAGCTACGAGCTCCTATAATTCACCCCTCCACTTT. Translating gives CASSNGGATSSYNSPLHF.

The chain joins TRBV6-5 to TRBJ1-5; a weak D match, TRBD1 (5 bases). Trimming left V 2 bases short and J 3 bases short, with 11 bases between. Germline CDR1 and CDR2: MNHEY and SVGAGI. This CDR3 region has 15 residues. The CDR3 DNA follows: TGTGCCAGCAGTTACGAAATCAGGGACAATCAGCCCCAGCATTTT. Translation: CASSYEIRDNQPQHF.

Comments on this clone: The sample has other DNA sequences that encode this CDR3 too. V usage is TRBV4-3 and J usage is TRBJ1-4, with a weak D call TRBD1 (6 bases). Trimming took 0 bases from V and 8 from J, leaving 13 bases between them. This CDR3 region has 15 residues. Germline V lookup: CDR1 LGHNA, CDR2 YSLEER. Here the CDR3 DNA reads TGCGCCAGCAGCCAAGACCAGGGGCTAGGGGAAAAACTGTTTTTT. It translates to CASSQDQGLGEKLFF.

The chain combines TRBV6-2 or TRBV6-3 with TRBJ2-7; D is possibly TRBD1 (6 bases). V dropped 4 bases and J dropped 4 bases, with 17 bases sitting between them. CDR1 is MNHEY, CDR2 SVGEGT, per germline. This CDR3 is 15 amino acids long. The CDR3 DNA reads TGTGCCAGCAGTTTAACCGGGACACAGAGTTACGAGCAGTACTTC. Encoded protein: CASSLTGTQSYEQYF.

CDR3 protein: CASSLGRGTDTQYF. The CDR3 region has the DNA TGCGCCAGCAGCTTAGGCAGAGGCACAGATACGCAGTATTTT. The V and J genes are TRBV5-1 and TRBJ2-3; no clear D gene. The CDR3 has 14 amino acids. Germline V lookup: CDR1 SGHRS, CDR2 YFSETQ. Trimming left V 2 bases short and J 1 base short, with 8 bases between.

This chain uses TRBV6-2 or TRBV6-3 with TRBJ1-4, with 7 nucleotides matching TRBD1. V lost 5 bases, J lost 3 bases, and 6 bases stayed unmatched. Looked up from germline, CDR1 is MNHEY and CDR2 is SVGEGT. There are 15 residues in the CDR3. CDR3 loop: CASSPPGQPNEKLFF. DNA for the CDR3: TGTGCCAGCAGTCCACCGGGACAGCCTAATGAAAAACTGTTTTTT.

CDR3 nucleotide sequence: TGTGCCATCAGTGCCCACCAGGAGGACACCATATATTTT. Amino acids: CAISAHQEDTIYF. The chain recombines TRBV10-3 with TRBJ1-3; unclear D gene. Germline V lookup: CDR1 ENHRY, CDR2 SYGVKD. This CDR3 is 13 amino acids long. Trimming stripped 4 bases from V and 8 bases from J, with 12 bases between.

This clone was observed once. The chain recombines TRBV11-2 with TRBJ2-1, with 7 bases aligning to TRBD1. The V segment lost 5 bases and the J segment 5 bases; nucleotides outside the gene matches: 6. The CDR3 totals 14 residues. Germline-derived CDR1 and CDR2 are SGHAT and FQNNGV. The CDR3 loop is CASSRSTGNNEQFF. DNA for the CDR3: TGTGCCAGCAGCCGATCGACAGGGAACAATGAGCAGTTCTTC.

This clone was observed a single time. The chain uses TRBV19 and TRBJ2-2, with D perhaps TRBD2 (6 bases). Germline V gene data show CDR1 as LNHDA and CDR2 as SQIVND (reference sequence). The CDR3 has 18 amino acids. The germline V and J ends were trimmed by 7 bases and 8 bases, with 29 bases remaining between them. The CDR3 reads CASTLYIAGRTSPGELFF. The CDR3 DNA reads TGTGCCAGTACCCTTTATATCGCGGGACGGACCTCTCCTGGGGAGCTGTTTTTT. Filled out from reference TRBV19 and TRBJ2-2, the complete variable domain reads DGGITQSPKYLFRKEGQNVTLSCEQNLNHDAMYWYRQDPGQGLRLIYYSQIVNDFQKGDIAEGYSVSREKKESFPLTVTSAQKNPTAFYLCASTLYIAGRTSPGELFFGEGSRLTVL.

The chain uses TRBV9 and TRBJ1-2, with no clear D. V shed 0 bases and J shed 5 bases, with 23 bases lying between them. This CDR3 comprises 18 residues. Germline V gene data show CDR1 as SGDLS and CDR2 as YYNGEE. The CDR3 DNA reads as TGTGCCAGCAGCGTAGCTAGGACTCCGGTGGGATACGGGTATGGCTACACCTTC. Its translation is CASSVARTPVGYGYGYTF.

V is TRBV12-3 or TRBV12-4 and J is TRBJ1-3; tentatively, D is TRBD1 (6 bases). Trimming removed 6 bases at V and 8 bases at J, with 14 bases between. This CDR3 is 13 amino acids long. The CDR3 DNA sequence: TGTGCCAGCAGACCCCCGGGGGCTCACACCATATATTTT. This encodes CASRPPGAHTIYF.

V gene TRBV6-6 combines with J gene TRBJ2-7; D possibly uses TRBD1 or TRBD2 (5 bases each). Germline V gene lookup returns CDR1 MNHNY and CDR2 SVGAGI (reference sequence). The germline V and J ends were trimmed by 2 bases and 0 bases, with 14 bases remaining between them. The CDR3 totals 16 residues. The CDR3 here is CASSYTRQSSSYEQYF. As DNA, the CDR3 is TGTGCCAGCAGTTACACTAGACAGTCTAGCTCCTACGAGCAGTACTTC.

V is TRBV2 and J is TRBJ2-2; possibly TRBD2 for D (5 bases). CDR1 and CDR2 (germline): SNHLY, FYNNEI. The CDR3 covers 12 residues. The V and J ends lost 7 bases and 6 bases respectively, with 9 bases between them. The CDR3 spells CASTMEAGELFF. CDR3 in DNA: TGTGCCAGCACCATGGAGGCCGGGGAGCTGTTTTTT.